This is a list of T cell receptor beta chains from one sample in a study of CDR3 diversity in severe acne. MiXCR was run by TCRdb on the PCR reads, yielding one entry per CDR3 protein. The table records under 100,000 distinct CDR3 sequences, roughly half of them present only once. The source material was blood. Receptors were obtained from a male donor in good health, serving as a control. Both conserved end residues are part of each CDR3. D genes are given only for firm matches. Some rows have no size entry. The others give once, few or many, or a class for an expanded clone.

V: TRBV24-1
length: 20
size: NA
J: TRBJ1-3
D: NA
DNA: TGTGCCACCAGTGAAACGCAGACGGGGGGCGTTCCAGGGTCTGGAAACACCATATATTTT
CDR3: CATSETQTGGVPGSGNTIYF

V: TRBV20-1
length: 14
size: NA
J: TRBJ1-2
D: TRBD1
DNA: TGCAGTGCCACCCCCTGGGACAGGGAGCTGGGCTACACCTTC
CDR3: CSATPWDRELGYTF

V: TRBV5-1
length: 13
size: NA
J: TRBJ1-1
D: NA
DNA: TGCGCCAGCCGCACCCAGGAAGACACTGAAGCTTTCTTT
CDR3: CASRTQEDTEAFF

V: TRBV2
length: 12
size: many
J: TRBJ2-7
D: NA
DNA: TGTGCCAGCAGTATCTCACTCGTCGAGCAGTACTTC
CDR3: CASSISLVEQYF

V: TRBV5-1
length: 16
size: NA
J: TRBJ2-1
D: TRBD2
DNA: TGCGCCAGCAGCCCCGGGACTAGCGGGGGGGCGGGTGAGCAGTTCTTC
CDR3: CASSPGTSGGAGEQFF

V: TRBV5-1
length: 14
size: many
J: TRBJ1-5
D: NA
DNA: TGCGCCAGCAGCCCGGACAGCTTCGGTCAGCCCCAGCATTTT
CDR3: CASSPDSFGQPQHF

V: TRBV15
length: 17
size: NA
J: TRBJ1-3
D: TRBD1
DNA: TGTGCCACCAGCAGAGATCAGGGGGCATACCCTGGAAACACCATATATTTT
CDR3: CATSRDQGAYPGNTIYF

V: TRBV6-2/TRBV6-3
length: 15
size: many
J: TRBJ2-7
D: TRBD2
DNA: TGTGCCAGCAGATATAGGGGACTAGCCCGGGGAGAGCAGTACTTC
CDR3: CASRYRGLARGEQYF

V: TRBV9
length: 14
size: NA
J: TRBJ2-7
D: TRBD1
DNA: TGTGCCAGCAGCGTAGAGGAATACAGGGGCGAGCAGTACTTC
CDR3: CASSVEEYRGEQYF

V: TRBV25-1
length: 11
size: many
J: TRBJ1-4
D: NA
DNA: TGTGCCAGCAGGGAAAATGAAAAACTGTTTTTT
CDR3: CASRENEKLFF

V: TRBV24-1
length: 16
size: few
J: TRBJ2-7
D: TRBD1
DNA: TGTGCCGCCCATCTCCCCCGACAGGGAGAAACCTACGAGCAGTACTTC
CDR3: CAAHLPRQGETYEQYF

V: TRBV11-2
length: 15
size: many
J: TRBJ2-7
D: NA
DNA: TGTGCCAGCAGCCCCGTTGACAGTCTGCGCTACGAGCAGTACTTC
CDR3: CASSPVDSLRYEQYF

V: TRBV7-8
length: 16
size: NA
J: TRBJ1-6
D: TRBD1
DNA: TGTGCCAGCAGCCTGGGACAGGGGTTGCCAGGGTCACCCCTCCACTTT
CDR3: CASSLGQGLPGSPLHF

V: TRBV5-1
length: 14
size: few
J: TRBJ2-5
D: NA
DNA: TGCGCCAGCAGGAGGCGGAGTAACCAAGAGACCCAGTACTTC
CDR3: CASRRRSNQETQYF

V: TRBV24-1
length: 16
size: once
J: TRBJ2-3
D: NA
DNA: TGTGCCACCGCCTTACCCCTGGGGCTTATCACAGATACGCAGTATTTT
CDR3: CATALPLGLITDTQYF